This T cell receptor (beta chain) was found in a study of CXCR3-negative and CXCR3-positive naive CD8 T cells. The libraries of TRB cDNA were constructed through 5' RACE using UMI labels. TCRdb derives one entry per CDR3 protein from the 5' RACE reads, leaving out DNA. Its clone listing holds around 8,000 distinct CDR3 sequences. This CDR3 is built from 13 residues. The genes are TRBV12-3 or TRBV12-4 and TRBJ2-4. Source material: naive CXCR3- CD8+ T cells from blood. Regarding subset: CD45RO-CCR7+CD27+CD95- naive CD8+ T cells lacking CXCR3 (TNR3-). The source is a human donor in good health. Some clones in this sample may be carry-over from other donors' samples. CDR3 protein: CASTSVAKNIQYF.